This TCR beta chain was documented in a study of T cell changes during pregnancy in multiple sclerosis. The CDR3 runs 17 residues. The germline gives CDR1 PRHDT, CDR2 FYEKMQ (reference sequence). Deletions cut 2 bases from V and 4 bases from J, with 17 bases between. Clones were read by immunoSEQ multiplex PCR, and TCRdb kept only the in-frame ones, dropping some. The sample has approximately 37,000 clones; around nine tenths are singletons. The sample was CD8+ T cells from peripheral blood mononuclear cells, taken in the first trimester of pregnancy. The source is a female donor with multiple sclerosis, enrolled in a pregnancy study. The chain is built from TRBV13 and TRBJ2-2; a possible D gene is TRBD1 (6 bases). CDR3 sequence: CASSLNTQGYSTGELFF. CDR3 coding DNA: TGTGCCAGCAGCTTAAACACCCAGGGGTATTCCACCGGGGAGCTGTTTTTT. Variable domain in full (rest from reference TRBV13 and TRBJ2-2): AAGVIQSPRHLIKEKRETATLKCYPIPRHDTVYWYQQGPGQDPQFLISFYEKMQSDKGSIPDRFSAQQFSDYHSELNMSSLELGDSALYFCASSLNTQGYSTGELFFGEGSRLTVL.